This T cell receptor (beta chain) was profiled in a study of T cells in tuberculosis. Study observations and caveats: Active tuberculosis alpha repertoires lay closer to GMM-specific TCRs than controls'.

Profiling relied on immunoSEQ multiplex PCR, and the TCRdb table lists in-frame clones only, not all of them. The sample has about 24,000 clones; less than 97% are singletons. In regard to this clone: Its antigen is currently unknown.

The CDR3 covers 16 residues. Germline values: CDR1 LNHDA, CDR2 SQIVND (reference sequence). V shed 3 bases and J shed 0 bases, with 9 bases lying between them. This sequence originates from a donor aged 5-35 years with latent tuberculosis or without tuberculosis infection. The rearrangement joins TRBV19 to TRBJ2-6, with D maybe TRBD1 (5 bases). Source material: PBMCs. The CDR3 spells CASSISDSSGANVLTF. In nucleotides, the CDR3 is TGTGCCAGTAGTATCTCCGACAGCTCTGGGGCCAACGTCCTGACTTTC.